This T cell receptor (beta chain) stems from a study of graft-versus-host responses after intestinal transplantation. The wider study: Each recipient received a multivisceral, liver-intestinal, or isolated intestinal graft. Anti-thymocyte globulin induction, then tacrolimus and steroids for around 3 years, went to all recipients.

This CDR3 has 11 residues. V lost 2 bases, J lost 7 bases, and 5 bases lay in between. CDR1 and CDR2 (germline): KGHSH, LQKENI. Profiled with immunoSEQ multiplex PCR; TCRdb holds only in-frame clones, not every one. This sample has some 97,000 clones, with roughly 87% found just once. About this clone: Its antigen is undetermined.

Study outcomes and limitations: Recipient marrow harbored GvH clones, some of which surfaced first in ileum or blood. Some patients had graft-donor T cell macrochimerism. In their allografts, the ratios of graft-versus-host to host-versus-graft T cell clones were high.

The chain is built from TRBV18 and TRBJ1-1; no clear D. The clonotype comes from a human donor who was the organ donor for an intestinal transplant. The sample here was unstimulated CD4+ T cells sorted from spleen or lymph node cells, taken before transplant. The CDR3 spells CASSPIGEAFF. The CDR3 DNA reads TGTGCCAGCTCACCAATAGGTGAAGCTTTCTTT.